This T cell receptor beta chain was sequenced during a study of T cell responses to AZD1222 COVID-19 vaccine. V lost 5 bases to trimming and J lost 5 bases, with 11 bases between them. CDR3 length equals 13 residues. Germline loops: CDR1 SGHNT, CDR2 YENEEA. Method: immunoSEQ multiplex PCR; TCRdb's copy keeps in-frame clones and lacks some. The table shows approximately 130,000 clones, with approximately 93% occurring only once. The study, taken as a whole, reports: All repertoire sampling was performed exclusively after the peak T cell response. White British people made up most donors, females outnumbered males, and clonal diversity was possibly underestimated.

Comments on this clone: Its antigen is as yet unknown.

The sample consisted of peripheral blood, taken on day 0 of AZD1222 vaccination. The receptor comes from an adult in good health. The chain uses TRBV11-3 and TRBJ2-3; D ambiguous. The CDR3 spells CASSIDLGDTQYF. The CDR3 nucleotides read TGTGCCAGCAGCATTGATCTCGGAGATACGCAGTATTTT.